This entry is about one T cell receptor beta chain. Antigen specificity is unknown. The V gene end was trimmed by 4 bases and the J gene end by 10 bases; junction bases not matched to a gene: 8. CDR1 is SGDLS, CDR2 YYNGEE, per germline. The CDR3 spans 13 residues. The sample belongs to a study of identical twins. TCRdb re-analysed the 5' RACE reads in MiXCR, keeping a single row per CDR3 protein. Counted here are 500,000 to 650,000 distinct CDR3 sequences, 7.1% occurring once; the ten biggest clones make up approximately 1.5%. Study-wide findings and caveats: Beta out-of-frame sequences showed weaker excess sharing between twins. When twins shared out-of-frame alpha sequences, those sequences had excess low generation probability.

These data were also filed under a second study, of yellow fever vaccine responses in identical twins.

Sequencing used PBMCs. The V gene is TRBV9, the J gene TRBJ2-1; 7 nucleotides line up with TRBD2. The receptor's source is a woman in her late teens or twenties in good health. CDR3 region: CASSPPVGGEQFF. The CDR3 DNA sequence: TGTGCCAGCAGCCCCCCGGTGGGGGGGGAGCAGTTCTTC.